The 4 T cell receptor beta chains presented below share a single source sample, sequenced in a study of shared T cell receptors in the human thymus (dated by TCRdb to the early 2020s). Libraries were made using the immunoSEQ multiplex PCR assay. Held by TCRdb, this immuneACCESS table contains in-frame sequences only and omits some clones. Under half of the omission traces to an unresolved V gene where checked; the cause of the rest is unknown. The sample table records over 650,000 clones; around 87% of these occur just once. Jointly, the top ten make up roughly 0.0086% of the sample. These data also featured in a second study, about human thymus T cells.

Sequenced: thymocytes. The origin of the receptors is a boy younger than two with a congenital heart defect. Donor details come from another sample of the same person, matched by shared clones.

The chain links TRBV25-1 to TRBJ2-7; D unresolved. The CDR3 has 14 residues. Germline CDR1 is MGHDK and CDR2 is SYGVNS. V lost 1 base to trimming and J lost 1 base, with 8 bases between them. The chain's CDR3 is CASSESRESYEQYF. CDR3 nucleotides: TGTGCCAGCAGTGAATCAAGAGAATCCTACGAGCAGTACTTC.

This chain connects TRBV15 to TRBJ2-7; 10 bases line up with TRBD1. Trimming cost V 5 bases and J 2 bases; bases outside gene matches: 6. From germline, CDR1 is LNHNV and CDR2 YYDKDF (reference sequence). The CDR3 extends over 15 amino acids. The CDR3 loop reads CATSQTDRGPYEQYF. CDR3 nucleotide sequence: TGTGCCACCAGCCAGACAGACAGGGGGCCCTACGAGCAGTACTTC. The variable domain in full, with the rest retrieved from reference TRBV15 and TRBJ2-7, is DAMVIQNPRYQVTQFGKPVTLSCSQTLNHNVMYWYQQKSSQAPKLLFHYYDKDFNNEADTPDNFQSRRPNTSFCFLDIRSPGLGDTAMYLCATSQTDRGPYEQYFGPGTRLTVT.

In its sample, this clone was seen once. The chain joins TRBV4-1 to TRBJ2-2; possible D gene TRBD1, 5 bases. Germline loops: CDR1 MGHRA, CDR2 YSYEKL. Trimming cost V 0 bases and J 8 bases, with 7 bases left between them. CDR3 length: 13 residues. The CDR3 DNA reads as TGCGCCAGCAGCCAAGAGGGGCAGGGGGAGCTGTTTTTT. This sequence encodes CASSQEGQGELFF.

The genes are TRBV27 and TRBJ1-4; D may be TRBD1 (5 bases). Germline V lookup: CDR1 MNHEY, CDR2 SMNVEV (reference sequence). The CDR3 contains 18 residues. V gave up 6 bases and J gave up 0 bases, with 20 bases separating them. The CDR3 protein is CASSRGPRVGATNEKLFF. The DNA of the CDR3 is TGTGCCAGCAGCCGAGGACCCAGGGTTGGGGCAACTAATGAAAAACTGTTTTTT.